The 27 T cell receptor beta chains given below trace back to one sample, sequenced in a study of OX40 agonist ivuxolimab in advanced cancers. Generated by immunoSEQ multiplex PCR, the TCRdb table keeps only in-frame clones and is missing some. The sample has more than 50,000 clones, roughly 89% seen once. Sequencing used CD4+ or CD8+ T cells sorted from blood, obtained in a trial of the OX40 agonist ivuxolimab. These receptors were collected from an adult with an advanced solid tumor such as melanoma, head and neck, liver or kidney cancer.

The V and J genes are TRBV19 and TRBJ1-1, with D perhaps matching TRBD1 (6 bases). Trimming left V 3 bases short and J 4 bases short, with 9 bases between. CDR1 and CDR2 (germline): LNHDA, SQIVND (reference sequence). The CDR3 has 13 amino acids. The DNA for the CDR3 is TGTGCCAGTAGTATCGGAGGGGGCACTGAAGCTTTCTTT. This translates into CASSIGGGTEAFF.

This rearrangement joins TRBV6-5 to TRBJ2-7; D gene uncertain. This CDR3 comprises 13 residues. The V gene lost 9 bases and the J gene lost 2 bases, with 14 bases spanning the gap. Germline V gives CDR1 MNHEY, CDR2 SVGAGI. Written as DNA, the CDR3 is TGTGCCAGTAGAATCAGTACCGCCTACGAGCAGTACTTC. Encoded protein: CASRISTAYEQYF.

This chain's CDR3 is CASSQDGQGRATEAFF. CDR3 DNA sequence: TGCGCCAGCAGCCAAGATGGGCAGGGGAGAGCCACTGAAGCTTTCTTT. The rearrangement joins TRBV4-1 to TRBJ1-1; tentative D call: TRBD1 (6 bases). The CDR3 is 16 residues long. CDR1 and CDR2 from the germline V gene are MGHRA and YSYEKL. V lost 0 bases to trimming and J lost 4 bases, with 15 bases between them.

The V and J genes are TRBV7-9 and TRBJ1-5; the match to TRBD1 covers 7 bases. Germline CDR1 reads SEHNR; CDR2 reads FQNEAQ (reference sequence). After removal of 1 base from V and 0 bases from J, the junction contained 3 bases not matched to a gene. There are 16 residues in the CDR3. CDR3 coding DNA: TGTGCCAGCAGCTTAGGACAGGGCACTAGCAATCAGCCCCAGCATTTT. This translates into CASSLGQGTSNQPQHF.

The genes are TRBV14 and TRBJ2-7; 8 positions match TRBD2. V was clipped by 1 base and J by 4 bases; unmatched bases: 3. Germline V gene sequence: CDR1 SGHDN, CDR2 FVKESK. There are 14 residues in the CDR3. CDR3 DNA: TGTGCCAGCAGCCAAGTTACGGGAGGGTACGAGCAGTACTTC. Translating gives CASSQVTGGYEQYF.

CDR3 sequence: CASSEYEGGPRNIQYF. The CDR3 region has the DNA TGTGCCAGCAGTGAATACGAGGGAGGGCCTAGAAACATTCAGTACTTC. The chain employs TRBV25-1 and TRBJ2-4, with 7 bases identical to TRBD2. CDR1 and CDR2 from the germline V gene are MGHDK and SYGVNS. The junction had 8 bases not matched to a gene; V was cut back by 0 bases and J by 6 bases. The length of the CDR3 is 16 residues.

V and J are TRBV2 and TRBJ2-5, with D possibly matching TRBD1 (6 bases). TRBJ2-7 explains the end of the DNA better; the J call may be wrong. The CDR3 has 14 residues. Germline V gives CDR1 SNHLY, CDR2 FYNNEI. CDR3 in amino acids: CASTYYRDTYEQYF. Here the CDR3 DNA reads TGTGCCAGCACCTATTACCGGGACACTTACGAGCAGTACTTC.

V is TRBV27 and J is TRBJ2-7; D is possibly TRBD1 (6 bases). The CDR3 contains 14 residues. Germline V gene data show CDR1 as MNHEY and CDR2 as SMNVEV (reference sequence). Trimming stripped 3 bases from V and 3 bases from J, with 12 bases between. This CDR3 reads CASSLGQGNYEQYF. The CDR3 DNA reads as TGTGCCAGCAGTTTGGGGCAGGGGAACTACGAGCAGTACTTC.

V and J are TRBV2 and TRBJ2-7; D may be TRBD1 (6 bases). The CDR3 is made up of 12 amino acids. In germline, CDR1 is SNHLY, CDR2 FYNNEI. The V end was cut by 6 bases, the J end by 6 bases, with 12 bases between. The CDR3 DNA reads as TGTGCCAGCAGGGTACAGGGTTTCGAGCAGTACTTC. Translating gives CASRVQGFEQYF. The full variable domain, its missing parts supplied by reference TRBV2 and TRBJ2-7, is EPEVTQTPSHQVTQMGQEVILRCVPISNHLYFYWYRQILGQKVEFLVSFYNNEISEKSEIFDDQFSVERPDGSNFTLKIRSTKLEDSAMYFCASRVQGFEQYFGPGTRLTVT.

V and J are TRBV7-2 and TRBJ2-1; 7 nucleotides align to TRBD2. The CDR3 is made up of 14 amino acids. J was trimmed by 7 bases and V by 2 bases; bases with no gene match: 5. Germline lookup yields CDR1 SGHTA and CDR2 FQGNSA. In nucleotides, the CDR3 is TGTGCCAGCAGCTTAAGTTGGGGAGGGAATGAGCAGTTCTTC. Encoded protein: CASSLSWGGNEQFF. Full variable domain (rest looked up from reference TRBV7-2 and TRBJ2-1): GAGVSQSPSNKVTEKGKDVELRCDPISGHTALYWYRQSLGQGLEFLIYFQGNSAPDKSGLPSDRFSAERTGGSVSTLTIQRTQQEDSAVYLCASSLSWGGNEQFFGPGTRLTVL.

This clone has only a few counts. The rearrangement joins TRBV11-2 to TRBJ1-2, with 7 bases lining up with TRBD1. This CDR3 has 15 amino acids. Germline CDR1 reads SGHAT; CDR2 reads FQNNGV. With V trimmed by 3 bases and J by 3 bases, 7 bases remained unmatched. CDR3 coding DNA: TGTGCCAGCAGCTTCGCTCTAGGACAGGACTATGGCTACACCTTC. Its translation is CASSFALGQDYGYTF.

The rearrangement joins TRBV7-2 to TRBJ2-1; 15 bases are shared with TRBD2. The CDR3 has 16 residues. Germline CDR1 and CDR2: SGHTA and FQGNSA. After removal of 7 bases from V and 8 bases from J, the junction contained 9 bases not matched to a gene. CDR3 DNA: TGTGCCAGCATCAACCGGACTAGCGGGAGGGCCGATGAGCAGTTCTTC. As protein: CASINRTSGRADEQFF.

This chain connects TRBV10-3 to TRBJ1-5; D ambiguous. The V end lost 4 bases, the J end lost 4 bases, and 17 bases lay between the germline ends. This CDR3 spans 16 amino acids. The germline V gene encodes CDR1 ENHRY and CDR2 SYGVKD. CDR3 amino acids: CAISGAPLGSNQPQHF. Written as DNA, the CDR3 is TGTGCCATCAGTGGGGCACCGTTAGGCTCAAATCAGCCCCAGCATTTT.

This clone turned up a few times. Written as DNA, the CDR3 is TGTGCCAGCAGCTTTGACAGGTCCTATGGCTACACCTTC. Protein sequence: CASSFDRSYGYTF. The chain combines TRBV7-9 with TRBJ1-2; D possibly corresponds to TRBD1 (6 bases). The germline V gene encodes CDR1 SEHNR and CDR2 FQNEAQ (reference sequence). There are 13 residues in the CDR3. V gave up 3 bases and J gave up 4 bases, with 9 bases separating them.

The V and J genes are TRBV6-6 and TRBJ2-2; D is unclear. Germline V gene sequence: CDR1 MNHNY, CDR2 SVGAGI (reference sequence). V lost 0 bases and J lost 7, with 6 bases in between. This CDR3 is built from 13 residues. CDR3 sequence reads: CASSYSLFGELFF. The CDR3 DNA follows: TGTGCCAGCAGTTACTCTCTATTCGGGGAGCTGTTTTTT.

J is TRBJ2-7 and V is TRBV13; D uncertain. This CDR3 contains 13 residues. Trimming pared 5 bases from V and 3 bases from J, leaving 11 bases between. Germline-derived CDR1 and CDR2 are PRHDT and FYEKMQ (reference sequence). CDR3 amino acids: CASSRTDNYEQYF. CDR3 DNA: TGTGCCAGCAGCCGGACGGATAACTACGAGCAGTACTTC.

The chain combines TRBV15 with TRBJ1-6; 9 bases map to TRBD1. The CDR3 loop spans 14 amino acids. CDR1 LNHNV and CDR2 YYDKDF come from the germline V gene (reference sequence). The ends lost 5 bases at V and 10 bases at J; junction bases unmatched: 6. Here the CDR3 DNA reads TGTGCCACCAGCCCGGGACAGGGTTGGTCACCCCTCCACTTT. Translated, it gives CATSPGQGWSPLHF.

The chain carries TRBV5-1 and TRBJ1-4, with 9 bases fitting TRBD1. CDR1 is SGHRS, CDR2 YFSETQ, per germline. This CDR3 region has 15 residues. V was pared by 1 base and J by 8 bases, with 6 bases of the junction left unmatched. CDR3 nucleotide sequence: TGCGCCAGCAGCTTGACAGGGGGCGCAAGGGAAAAACTGTTTTTT. Translation gives CASSLTGGAREKLFF.

The chain joins TRBV7-3 to TRBJ2-1; D gene unclear. The V gene's germline CDR1 is SGHTA and CDR2 FQGTGA. This CDR3 region has 13 residues. Trimming took off 4 bases at V and 0 bases at J, with 4 bases between the two ends. CDR3 loop: CASSYSSYNEQFF. CDR3 bases: TGTGCCAGCAGCTATAGCTCCTACAATGAGCAGTTCTTC. The whole variable domain, filled in from reference TRBV7-3 and TRBJ2-1, reads GAGVSQTPSNKVTEKGKYVELRCDPISGHTALYWYRQSLGQGPEFLIYFQGTGAADDSGLPNDRFFAVRPEGSVSTLKIQRTERGDSAVYLCASSYSSYNEQFFGPGTRLTVL.

This clone has only a few counts. This chain links TRBV5-1 with TRBJ1-1; D is unresolved. This CDR3 has 14 amino acids. V lost 0 bases and J 0 bases, leaving 6 bases between the germline ends. Germline loops: CDR1 SGHRS, CDR2 YFSETQ. The CDR3 loop reads CASSLVQMNTEAFF. In nucleotides, the CDR3 is TGCGCCAGCAGCTTGGTCCAGATGAACACTGAAGCTTTCTTT.

The CDR3 loop is CASRGQAYGYTF. DNA of the CDR3: TGTGCCAGCAGGGGACAGGCCTATGGCTACACCTTC. The chain carries TRBV27 and TRBJ1-2; 8 bases map to TRBD1. This CDR3 spans 12 amino acids. Germline CDR1 is MNHEY and CDR2 is SMNVEV (reference sequence). V lost 6 bases to trimming and J lost 4 bases; unmatched junction nucleotides: 1.

The rearrangement links TRBV29-1 to TRBJ1-5; no clear D. From germline, CDR1 is SQVTM and CDR2 ANQGSEA. The CDR3 is 13 amino acids. V was trimmed by 3 bases and J by 6 bases, leaving 12 bases between them. CDR3 protein: CSVEEGNGQPQHF. DNA for the CDR3: TGCAGCGTTGAGGAGGGTAATGGTCAGCCCCAGCATTTT.

This rearrangement joins TRBV5-8 to TRBJ2-7, with D perhaps TRBD2 (5 bases). Germline assignment: CDR1 SGHTS and CDR2 YDEGEE. The CDR3 contains 13 residues. Between the trimmed V and J ends, which lost 3 bases and 4 bases, there was a span of 11 bases. The CDR3 sequence: CASSSRTGYEQYF. CDR3 coding DNA: TGTGCCAGCAGCTCGCGGACTGGATACGAGCAGTACTTC.

The chain couples TRBV10-2 to TRBJ1-1; the D gene is possibly TRBD1 (5 bases). Germline-derived CDR1 and CDR2 are WSHSY and SAAADI. Trimming took 5 bases from V and 5 from J, leaving 18 bases between them. CDR3 length: 15 residues. The CDR3 region has the DNA TGCGCCAGCAGTCAAAGTCGGGCCAGGGATACTGAAGCTTTCTTT. Translated: CASSQSRARDTEAFF.

The CDR3 DNA reads as TGTGCCAGCAGTTTCCTTCAGGGGTTAGGATACGAGCAGTACTTC. Translating it yields CASSFLQGLGYEQYF. This chain uses TRBV27 with TRBJ2-7, with D possibly matching TRBD1 (6 bases). There are 15 residues in the CDR3. Germline V gives CDR1 MNHEY, CDR2 SMNVEV (reference sequence). Trimming left V 3 bases short and J 4 bases short, with 16 bases between.

This clone was observed a handful of times. V usage is TRBV5-4 and J usage is TRBJ2-1, with D perhaps matching TRBD1 (5 bases). Germline V gene lookup returns CDR1 SGHNT and CDR2 YYREEE (reference sequence). Trimming pared 5 bases from V and 0 bases from J, leaving 12 bases between. The CDR3 is 15 residues long. The CDR3 loop reads CASRKGLPSYNEQFF. The CDR3 DNA reads as TGTGCCAGCAGGAAGGGGTTACCCTCCTACAATGAGCAGTTCTTC.

The chain recombines TRBV7-8 with TRBJ2-1; 7 bases agree with TRBD2. The CDR3 spans 16 residues. Germline V gene data show CDR1 as SGHVS and CDR2 as FQNEAQ. V was clipped by 1 base and J by 4 bases; unmatched bases: 7. In DNA, the CDR3 is TGTGCCAGCAGCTTAGGCCTAGCGGCACCTTACAATGAGCAGTTCTTC. Residues: CASSLGLAAPYNEQFF.